The sequence of this T cell receptor (beta chain) was determined in a study of CD8+CD57+ T cells in acquired aplastic anemia. Study-wide context: Mean yield of DNA from sorted CD4+ and CD8+ cells was approximately 3 ug. Study-wide results and caveats: Twenty-nine CD8+ CDR3 sequences were shared between patients and controls. Between patients and controls, CD8+ Simpson's diversity did not vary significantly.

Trimming took off 0 bases at V and 1 base at J, with 11 bases between the two ends. The V gene's germline CDR1 is DFQATT and CDR2 SNEGSKA (reference sequence). The CDR3 extends over 15 amino acids. It was genomic DNA that served as the template for profiling TCR beta VDJ and CDR3. MiXCR, applied by TCRdb to the reads, yields one record per CDR3 protein. This sample has under 200,000 distinct CDR3 sequences, with 64% found just once. A remark on this clonotype: Antigen: not known.

This TCR came from a human donor with severe aplastic anemia or a healthy control (not recorded which). The sample consisted of sorted CD4+, CD8+, or CD8+CD57+ T cells (not recorded which) from PBMCs. This chain connects TRBV20-1 to TRBJ2-3; D is undetermined. The CDR3 DNA reads as TGCAGTGCTAGAGATCCCAATAGTGGCACAGATACGCAGTATTTT. Protein sequence: CSARDPNSGTDTQYF.